A single sample gave rise to the 15 T cell receptor beta chains below, sequenced in a study of molecular identifiers for immune sequencing clone quantification. TCRdb passed the PCR reads through MiXCR, listing each CDR3 protein once. The sample yields about 510,000 distinct CDR3 sequences, 20% to 25% seen once. The material sequenced was naive CD8+ T cells from blood, with Jurkat cell RNA spiked in. Described subset: FACS-sorted CD8+CD4-CCR7+CD45RA+ naive T cells. The receptors shown here come from a human donor in good health. Some libraries in this study had Jurkat cell RNA spiked in.

At least ten counts were recorded for this clonotype. The rearrangement uses TRBV21-1 and TRBJ2-4; the table's D call of TRBD1 was not tested on the DNA. TRBV21-1 is tagged as a pseudogene. This CDR3 contains 16 residues. The CDR3, as DNA: TGTGCCAGCAGCAAAGCGAGAGGGGAAGCCAAAAACATTCAGTACTTC. Translated: CASSKARGEAKNIQYF.

This clonotype was observed at least ten times. The chain is built from TRBV27 and TRBJ2-7; D is possibly TRBD2 (5 bases). The V end lost 8 bases, the J end lost 0 bases, and 8 bases lay between the germline ends. There are 12 residues in the CDR3. CDR1 is MNHEY and CDR2 is SMNVEV in the germline V gene (reference sequence). In DNA, the CDR3 is TGTGCCAGCTCGGACTTCTCCTACGAGCAGTACTTC. This codes for CASSDFSYEQYF.

This clonotype has a count of ten or more. V gene TRBV29-1 combines with J gene TRBJ2-5; D is undetermined. CDR1 is SQVTM and CDR2 is ANQGSEA in the germline V gene. The V end was cut by 6 bases, the J end by 4 bases, with 12 bases between. This CDR3 spans 12 amino acids. CDR3 region: CSVLGSRETQYF. CDR3 nucleotides: TGCAGCGTCCTGGGCAGTCGAGAGACCCAGTACTTC.

This clonotype was detected ten times or more. V is TRBV20-1 and J is TRBJ1-1, with 9 positions matching TRBD1. The CDR3 spans 16 residues. The V and J ends lost 6 bases and 7 bases, in that order; junction bases with no gene match: 18. Germline loops: CDR1 DFQATT, CDR2 SNEGSKA (reference sequence). CDR3 sequence reads: CSATRTGATWGNEAFF. DNA of the CDR3: TGCAGTGCCACGAGGACAGGGGCCACCTGGGGGAATGAAGCTTTCTTT.

The chain uses TRBV6-2 or TRBV6-3 and TRBJ2-7, with TRBD2 matching 7 bases. From germline, CDR1 is MNHEY and CDR2 SVGEGT. The CDR3 runs to 14 residues. V gave up 7 bases and J gave up 3 bases; unmatched junction bases: 9. CDR3: CASTMAASGYEQYF. The CDR3 DNA reads TGTGCCAGCACCATGGCGGCTAGCGGCTACGAGCAGTACTTC.

This clonotype came up a few times. V is TRBV9 and J is TRBJ2-5, with D maybe TRBD2 (5 bases). V was pared by 3 bases and J by 5 bases, with 17 bases between. Germline V gene data show CDR1 as SGDLS and CDR2 as YYNGEE. The CDR3 contains 15 residues. Here the CDR3 DNA reads TGTGCCAGCAGCGGAAGAGATAGCGTTTGGGAGACCCAGTACTTC. Protein product: CASSGRDSVWETQYF.

This clonotype has at least ten counts. The chain joins TRBV4-2 to TRBJ2-7; maybe TRBD2 (6 bases). Germline V gene sequence: CDR1 LGHNA, CDR2 YNFKEQ. The length of the CDR3 is 17 residues. V gave up 1 base and J gave up 0 bases, with 16 bases separating them. The CDR3 here is CASSQVEALGSSYEQYF. CDR3 DNA sequence: TGTGCCAGCAGCCAAGTAGAGGCCCTCGGGAGCTCCTACGAGCAGTACTTC.

As regards this clonotype: The conserved final phenylalanine or tryptophan is absent from the CDR3, which likely points to a read error. V usage is TRBV12-3 or TRBV12-4 and J usage is TRBJ1-1; no definite D call. The CDR3 spans 14 residues. The V end was cut by 5 bases, the J end by 4 bases, with 14 bases between. This CDR3 is CASSVEPRGTEAFS. DNA of the CDR3: TGTGCCAGCAGTGTGGAGCCCCGGGGCACTGAAGCTTTCTCT.

CDR3 bases: TGCGCCAGCAGCCAAGTAAGAGGGTACAATGAGCAGTTCTTC. Amino acids: CASSQVRGYNEQFF. V and J are TRBV4-3 and TRBJ2-1; D possibly corresponds to TRBD2 (5 bases). The CDR3 sequence is 14 residues long. V was clipped by 1 base and J by 4 bases, with 8 bases between them. Germline V gene data show CDR1 as LGHNA and CDR2 as YSLEER.

This chain links TRBV19 with TRBJ2-5; 8 bases map to TRBD2. After removal of 10 bases from V and 3 bases from J, the junction contained 7 bases not matched to a gene. CDR1 and CDR2 from the germline V gene are LNHDA and SQIVND (reference sequence). The CDR3 has 13 amino acids. CDR3 in amino acids: CATRLASKETQYF. CDR3 nucleotides: TGTGCCACCCGACTAGCGTCAAAAGAGACCCAGTACTTC.

This clonotype was counted ten times or more. V and J are TRBV3-1 and TRBJ2-2; 7 bases are shared with TRBD1. CDR1 LGHDT and CDR2 YNNKEL come from the germline V gene (reference sequence). There are 15 residues in the CDR3. Trimming cost V 5 bases and J 2 bases; bases outside gene matches: 5. CDR3: CASSKQGQNTGELFF. DNA of the CDR3: TGTGCCAGCAGCAAACAGGGGCAAAACACCGGGGAGCTGTTTTTT.

With regard to this clonotype: Germline is not matched at one junction end, which may reflect a read error. The chain recombines TRBV27 with TRBJ2-7, with D perhaps TRBD1 (5 bases). Germline V gene data show CDR1 as MNHEY and CDR2 as SMNVEV (reference sequence). CDR3 length: 13 amino acids. In DNA, the CDR3 is TGTGCCAGCAGCTATGGGGCTTCCTTCGAGCAGTACTTC. Translation gives CASSYGASFEQYF.

A word on this clonotype: Being one base from a much bigger clone, this may be a read error. The chain uses TRBV6-2 or TRBV6-3 and TRBJ1-1, with D unclear. This CDR3 has 13 amino acids. Per germline, CDR1 MNHEY and CDR2 SVGEGT. The CDR3 region has the DNA TGTGCCAGCAGTTCCCCTACAGACACTGAAGCTCTCTTT. It is translated as CASSSPTDTEALF.

This clonotype was seen repeatedly, ten times or more. The chain uses TRBV5-1 and TRBJ1-2; no reliable D call. The germline CDR1 and CDR2 sequences are SGHRS and YFSETQ. The CDR3 has 16 amino acids. V shed 4 bases and J shed 1 base, with 17 bases lying between them. The CDR3, as DNA: TGCGCCAGCAGCCTAACGTCGGCATCGGATAACTATGGCTACACCTTC. Translated, it gives CASSLTSASDNYGYTF.

This clonotype has more than one count but fewer than ten. The V gene is TRBV9, the J gene TRBJ2-1; D possibly uses TRBD1 or TRBD2 (5 bases each). The CDR3 contains 15 residues. The germline V and J ends were trimmed by 2 bases and 4 bases, with 13 bases remaining between them. Germline CDR1 reads SGDLS; CDR2 reads YYNGEE. The CDR3: CASSVGPPIYNEQFF. CDR3 sequence (DNA): TGTGCCAGCAGCGTGGGACCTCCTATATACAATGAGCAGTTCTTC. Complete variable domain (other parts from reference TRBV9 and TRBJ2-1): DSGVTQTPKHLITATGQRVTLRCSPRSGDLSVYWYQQSLDQGLQFLIQYYNGEERAKGNILERFSAQQFPDLHSELNLSSLELGDSALYFCASSVGPPIYNEQFFGPGTRLTVL.